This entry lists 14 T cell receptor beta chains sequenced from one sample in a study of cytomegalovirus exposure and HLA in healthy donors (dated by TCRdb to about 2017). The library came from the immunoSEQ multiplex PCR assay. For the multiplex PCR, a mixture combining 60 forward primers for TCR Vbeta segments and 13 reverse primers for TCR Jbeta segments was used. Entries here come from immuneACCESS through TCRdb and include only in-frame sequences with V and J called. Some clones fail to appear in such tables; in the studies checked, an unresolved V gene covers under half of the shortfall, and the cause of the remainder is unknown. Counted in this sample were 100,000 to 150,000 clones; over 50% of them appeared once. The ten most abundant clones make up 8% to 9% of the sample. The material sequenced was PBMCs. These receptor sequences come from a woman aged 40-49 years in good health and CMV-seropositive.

CDR3 sequence: CAWTGGRGGYTF. The CDR3 DNA sequence: TGTGCCTGGACGGGGGGGCGCGGTGGCTACACCTTC. This chain connects TRBV30 to TRBJ1-2, with D maybe TRBD1 (6 bases). CDR3 length: 12 residues. V gave up 4 bases and J gave up 7 bases, with 13 bases separating them. Per germline, CDR1 GTSNPN and CDR2 SVGIG (reference sequence).

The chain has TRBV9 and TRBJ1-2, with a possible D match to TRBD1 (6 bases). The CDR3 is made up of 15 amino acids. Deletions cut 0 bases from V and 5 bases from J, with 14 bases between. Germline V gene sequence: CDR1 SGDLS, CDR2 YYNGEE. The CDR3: CASSVVTQGSYGYTF. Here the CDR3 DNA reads TGTGCCAGCAGCGTAGTGACCCAGGGGTCTTATGGCTACACCTTC.

CDR3 region: CASKGWRETIGELFF. The CDR3 coding sequence is TGTGCCAGTAAAGGGTGGCGGGAGACCATCGGGGAGCTGTTTTTT. The V gene is TRBV19, the J gene TRBJ2-2; TRBD2 agrees at 7 bases. CDR1 and CDR2 from the germline V gene are LNHDA and SQIVND (reference sequence). This CDR3 spans 15 amino acids. The V and J ends lost 7 bases and 7 bases, in that order; junction bases with no gene match: 12.

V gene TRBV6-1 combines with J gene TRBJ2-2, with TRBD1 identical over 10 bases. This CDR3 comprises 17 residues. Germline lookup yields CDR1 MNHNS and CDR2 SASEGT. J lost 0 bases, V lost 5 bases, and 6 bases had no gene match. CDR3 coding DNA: TGTGCCAGCAGTAAAGGGGACAGGGGCTCGAACACCGGGGAGCTGTTTTTT. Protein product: CASSKGDRGSNTGELFF.

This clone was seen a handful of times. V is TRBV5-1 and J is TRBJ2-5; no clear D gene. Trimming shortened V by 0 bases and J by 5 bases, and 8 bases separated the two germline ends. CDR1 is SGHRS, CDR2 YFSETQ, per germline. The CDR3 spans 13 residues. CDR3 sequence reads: CASSLVDGETQYF. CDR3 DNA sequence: TGCGCCAGCAGCTTGGTCGACGGGGAGACCCAGTACTTC.

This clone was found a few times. DNA for the CDR3: TGTGCCAGCAGCTCTGGGACAGGACCCTCCTACGAGCAGTACTTC. This translates into CASSSGTGPSYEQYF. The genes are TRBV13 and TRBJ2-7; TRBD1 matches at 8 bases. The V gene's germline CDR1 is PRHDT and CDR2 FYEKMQ (reference sequence). The length of the CDR3 is 15 residues. V was pared by 4 bases and J by 0 bases, with 5 bases of the junction left unmatched.

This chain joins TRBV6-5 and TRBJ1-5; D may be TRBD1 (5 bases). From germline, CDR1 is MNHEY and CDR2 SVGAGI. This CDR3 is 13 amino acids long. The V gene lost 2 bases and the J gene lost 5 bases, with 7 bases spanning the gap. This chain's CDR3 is CASSYRGDQPQHF. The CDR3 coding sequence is TGTGCCAGCAGTTACCGGGGGGATCAGCCCCAGCATTTT.

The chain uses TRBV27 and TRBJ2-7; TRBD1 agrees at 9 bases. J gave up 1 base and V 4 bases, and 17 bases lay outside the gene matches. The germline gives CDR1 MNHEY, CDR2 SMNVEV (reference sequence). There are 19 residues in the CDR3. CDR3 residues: CASSSTSGNRGLRSYEQYF. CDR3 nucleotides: TGTGCCAGCAGTTCGACCTCCGGGAACAGGGGGCTTCGGTCCTACGAGCAGTACTTC.

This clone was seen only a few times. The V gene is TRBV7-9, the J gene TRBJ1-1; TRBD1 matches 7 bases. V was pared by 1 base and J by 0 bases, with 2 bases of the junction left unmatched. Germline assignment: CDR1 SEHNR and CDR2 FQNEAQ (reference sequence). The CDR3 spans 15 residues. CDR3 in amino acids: CASSLETGMNTEAFF. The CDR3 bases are TGTGCCAGCAGCTTAGAGACAGGGATGAACACTGAAGCTTTCTTT.

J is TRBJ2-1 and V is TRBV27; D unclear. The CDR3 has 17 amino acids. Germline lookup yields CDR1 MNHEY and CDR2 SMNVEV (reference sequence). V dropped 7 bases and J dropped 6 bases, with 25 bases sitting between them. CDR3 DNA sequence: TGTGCCAGCACCCCCACCTCCGCCCTAGTGGCGGCCAATGAGCAGTTCTTC. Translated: CASTPTSALVAANEQFF.

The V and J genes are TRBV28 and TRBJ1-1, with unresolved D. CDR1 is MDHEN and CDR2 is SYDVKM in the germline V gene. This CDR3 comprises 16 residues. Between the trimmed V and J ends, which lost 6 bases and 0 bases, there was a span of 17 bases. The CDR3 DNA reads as TGTGCCAGCAGCGATCCAGGTGGCCGATTGAACACTGAAGCTTTCTTT. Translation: CASSDPGGRLNTEAFF.

The CDR3 bases are TGTGCCAGTAGTGGACCCCCAGGGGACACTGAAGCTTTCTTT. As protein: CASSGPPGDTEAFF. This chain connects TRBV19 to TRBJ1-1; D may be TRBD1 (6 bases). CDR1 is LNHDA and CDR2 is SQIVND in the germline V gene (reference sequence). The CDR3 runs to 14 residues. V was clipped by 5 bases and J by 3 bases, with 13 bases between them.

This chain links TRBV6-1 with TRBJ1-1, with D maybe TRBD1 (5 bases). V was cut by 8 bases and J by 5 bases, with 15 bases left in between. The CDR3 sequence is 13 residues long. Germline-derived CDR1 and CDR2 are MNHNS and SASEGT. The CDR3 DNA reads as TGTGCCAGCGGGGCAGGAGGGTGGACTGAAGCTTTCTTT. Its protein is CASGAGGWTEAFF.

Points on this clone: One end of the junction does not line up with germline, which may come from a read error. CDR3 loop: CASSLDRENEQFF. Written as DNA, the CDR3 is TGTGCTAGCAGCTTAGACAGGGAGAATGAGCAGTTCTTC. V and J are TRBV7-7 and TRBJ2-1; 7 bases fit TRBD1. This CDR3 has 13 residues. Germline V gene lookup returns CDR1 SSHAT and CDR2 FNYEAQ (reference sequence).